This TCR beta chain was documented in a study of cytomegalovirus exposure and HLA in healthy donors. Whole-study context: Later, an analysis reported that the 130 or so validation repertoires had used the same platform as the roughly 650 first-cohort repertoires. Study findings and constraints: The tendency of first-cohort TCR clusters to co-occur in the roughly 130 validation repertoires emerged from a later analysis. In vitro experiments confirmed that a few CMV-associated chains were specific for CMV antigens. While the bulk of TCR sequences proved rare, some public TCRs turned up in many donors.

Germline V gene data show CDR1 as SGHTA and CDR2 as FQGNSA. CDR3 size: 18 residues. The V end lost 0 bases, the J end lost 2 bases, and 20 bases lay between the germline ends. Here immunoSEQ multiplex PCR was the method, and the copy in TCRdb shows in-frame clones only, minus some. In the table there are about 150,000 clones, around 84% of which are singletons. With respect to this clone: The antigen remains unidentified.

The chain has TRBV7-2 and TRBJ2-7; D perhaps matches TRBD2 (6 bases). The sequence derives from a human donor in good health. The sequencing sample was made of PBMCs. CDR3 loop: CASSLAEGRFDRAYEQYF. CDR3 in DNA: TGTGCCAGCAGCTTAGCTGAGGGGAGGTTCGACAGAGCCTACGAGCAGTACTTC.